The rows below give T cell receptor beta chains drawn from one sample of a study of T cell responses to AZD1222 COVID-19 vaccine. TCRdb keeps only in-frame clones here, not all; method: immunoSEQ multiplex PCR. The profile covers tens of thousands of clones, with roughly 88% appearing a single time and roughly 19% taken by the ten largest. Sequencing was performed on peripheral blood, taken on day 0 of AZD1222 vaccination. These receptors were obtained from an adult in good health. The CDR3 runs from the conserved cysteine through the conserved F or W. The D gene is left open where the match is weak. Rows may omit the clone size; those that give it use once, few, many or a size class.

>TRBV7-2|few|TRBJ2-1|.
TGTGCCAGCAGATCTACTAGCTTCAATGAGCAGTTCTTC
CASRSTSFNEQFF
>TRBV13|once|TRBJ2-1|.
TGTGCCAGCAGCTCACCAAGGGGCCTCAATGAGCAGTTCTTC
CASSSPRGLNEQFF
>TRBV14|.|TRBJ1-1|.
TGTGCCAGCAGCCAAGATCGTAACACTGAAGCTTTCTTT
CASSQDRNTEAFF
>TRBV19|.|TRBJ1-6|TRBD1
TGTGCCAGTAGGGATACCGGGACAGGGGGCTCACCCCTCCACTTT
CASRDTGTGGSPLHF
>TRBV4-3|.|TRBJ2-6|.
TGCGCCAGCAGCCTCCGCCCCGATGGGGCCAACGTCCTGACTTTC
CASSLRPDGANVLTF
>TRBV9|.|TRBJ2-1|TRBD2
TGTGCCAGCAGCGGTCTGACTAGCGGGAGAAGGAATGAGCAGTTCTTC
CASSGLTSGRRNEQFF
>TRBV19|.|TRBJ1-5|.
TGTGCCAGTAGTATTCAGGGGTTAGGCAATCAGCCCCAGCATTTT
CASSIQGLGNQPQHF
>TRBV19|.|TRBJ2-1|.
TGTGCCAGTAGTATAACCCATAGCTCCTACAATGAGCAGTTCTTC
CASSITHSSYNEQFF
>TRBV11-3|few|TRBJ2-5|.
TGTGCCAGCAGTGGGGGGGCCCAAGAGACCCAGTACTTC
CASSGGAQETQYF
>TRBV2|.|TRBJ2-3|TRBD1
TGTGCCAGCAGTTTAAGACAGGGCCCAGATACGCAGTATTTT
CASSLRQGPDTQYF
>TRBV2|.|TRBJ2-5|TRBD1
TGTGCCAGCACCCTGGGACAGGGCAAAGAGACCCAGTACTTC
CASTLGQGKETQYF
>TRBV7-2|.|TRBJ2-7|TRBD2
TGTGCCAGCAGCTTAGTACCGGGAGGTGGGTACGAGCAGTACTTC
CASSLVPGGGYEQYF
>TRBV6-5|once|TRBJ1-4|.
TGTGCCAGCAGTCCTACGACCACCGAAAAACTGTTTTTT
CASSPTTTEKLFF
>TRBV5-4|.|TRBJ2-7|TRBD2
TGTGCCAGCAGCCGGGGGGCTAGCGGGAGCTACGAGCAGTACTTC
CASSRGASGSYEQYF
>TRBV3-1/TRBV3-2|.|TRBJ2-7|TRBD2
TGTGCCAGCAGCCAAGATTTGGGAGCGGGGACCTACGAGCAGTACTTC
CASSQDLGAGTYEQYF
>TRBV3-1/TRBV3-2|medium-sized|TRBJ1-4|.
TGTGCCAGCAGCCAAGTAGGTCCTGAGGGCGAAAAACTGTTTTTT
CASSQVGPEGEKLFF